This TCR beta chain appears in the sequencing data of a study of T cell responses to AZD1222 COVID-19 vaccine. Study findings and constraints: Within unmutated variant regions lay the reported targets of nearly half of spike-specific TCRs. Sampled repertoires all dated from after the peak T cell response. White British people made up most donors, females outnumbered males, and clonal diversity was possibly underestimated.

The CDR3 contains 13 residues. Germline assignment: CDR1 SQVTM and CDR2 ANQGSEA. The ends were cut back, 8 bases at V and 5 bases at J, with 18 bases in the middle. Second-dose timings of about 4 or about 12 weeks were pooled. This clone occurred once. Its antigen is still unknown. This table comes from immunoSEQ multiplex PCR, and its TCRdb copy is limited to in-frame clones, with some not included. The data show about 200,000 clones, roughly nine tenths seen once. The TCR sequence derives from an adult who received the AZD1222 COVID-19 vaccine. The chain links TRBV29-1 to TRBJ1-2, with TRBD1 as a possible D gene (5 bases). The sample in question was peripheral blood, obtained 28 days after the second AZD1222 dose. The CDR3 loop is CSPYPMGGYGYTF. The CDR3 DNA follows: TGCAGCCCCTACCCTATGGGGGGATATGGCTACACCTTC.